This TCR beta chain was profiled in a study of glioma-infiltrating T cells after dendritic cell vaccination. As for the study in general: Treatment, given 2003 to 2012, was autologous tumor lysate-pulsed dendritic cell vaccination. At biweekly intervals, patients got three intradermal dendritic cell vaccine injections.

Up to 2 ug genomic DNA was used for TCRB CDR3 amplification. Method: immunoSEQ multiplex PCR; TCRdb's copy keeps in-frame clones and lacks some. The data show about 49,000 clones, around 86% seen once. The CDR3 runs 14 residues. The germline CDR1 and CDR2 sequences are MNHEY and SVGAGI. Unmatched junction bases numbered 6, after V lost 4 bases and J lost 7 bases. PBMC sampling occurred before vaccination, two weeks after the third dose, and at progression. The chain has TRBV6-5 and TRBJ2-2, with 7 bases aligning to TRBD2. The sample consisted of blood, taken before dendritic cell vaccination. The TCR sequence derives from a human donor with glioblastoma. CDR3 sequence: CASSSEWEGGELFF. CDR3 coding DNA: TGTGCCAGCAGTTCCGAGTGGGAGGGCGGGGAGCTGTTTTTT.